What follows are 23 T cell receptor beta chains derived from one specimen sequenced in a study of T-cell memory formation after mild COVID-19. MiXCR, run by TCRdb on the 5' RACE reads, gives a single entry per CDR3 protein. Among about 120,000 distinct CDR3 sequences listed, roughly 15% were seen once. The sample comprised PBMCs or a T cell subset sorted from them (not recorded which). The receptor source for this set is an adult woman who had mild COVID-19 (a few samples of this study predate the infection). Cell type and time point are not known.

This clonotype was seen ten or more times. This sequence joins TRBV12-3 or TRBV12-4 and TRBJ2-7; tentatively, D is TRBD2 (6 bases). The CDR3 sequence is 14 residues long. V lost 6 bases and J lost 3, with 15 bases in between. CDR3 nucleotides: TGTGCCAGCAGCCCTGGGACTTCTTACTACGAGCAGTACTTC. Amino acids: CASSPGTSYYEQYF.

This clonotype occurred many times. The chain links TRBV6-2 or TRBV6-3 to TRBJ2-3; 8 bases are a match to TRBD2. There are 14 residues in the CDR3. Germline CDR1 and CDR2: MNHEY and SVGEGT. After removal of 6 bases from V and 4 bases from J, the junction contained 6 bases not matched to a gene. This CDR3 reads CASRHTSGSDTQYF. CDR3 sequence (DNA): TGTGCCAGCAGACACACTAGCGGATCAGATACGCAGTATTTT.

The sample holds a few counts of this clonotype. The chain combines TRBV29-1 with TRBJ1-2; D might be TRBD1 (5 bases). This CDR3 is 11 amino acids long. Germline-derived CDR1 and CDR2 are SQVTM and ANQGSEA. Trimming took 6 bases from V and 5 from J, leaving 10 bases between them. The DNA for the CDR3 is TGCAGCGTAGGGGAAGAATATGGCTACACCTTC. It encodes CSVGEEYGYTF.

This clonotype was detected only a few times. The chain carries TRBV27 and TRBJ2-2; the D is unclear. The germline V gene has CDR1 MNHEY and CDR2 SMNVEV (reference sequence). This CDR3 is built from 17 residues. V was shortened by 3 bases and J by 1 base, with 15 bases between the two germline ends. CDR3 sequence: CASSFSDGYLNTGELFF. CDR3 DNA sequence: TGTGCCAGCAGTTTCTCCGACGGGTACCTGAACACCGGGGAGCTGTTTTTT.

The CDR3 DNA is TGTGCCACCAGCAGAGTGGGGAGGGGTAGCGACGAGCAGTACTTC. As protein: CATSRVGRGSDEQYF. The chain recombines TRBV15 with TRBJ2-7; 7 bases match TRBD2. The germline gives CDR1 LNHNV, CDR2 YYDKDF (reference sequence). CDR3 size: 15 residues. V gave up 1 base and J gave up 5 bases; unmatched junction bases: 8.

V and J are TRBV12-3 or TRBV12-4 and TRBJ2-1; D unresolved. The V end lost 3 bases, the J end lost 7 bases, and 13 bases lay between the germline ends. The CDR3 extends over 14 amino acids. The CDR3 region has the DNA TGTGCCAGCAGTTTCTCAGGAACCCAAAATGAGCAGTTCTTC. Translated: CASSFSGTQNEQFF.

V usage is TRBV12-3 or TRBV12-4 and J usage is TRBJ1-2; a weak D match, TRBD1 (6 bases). The CDR3 runs 12 residues. V was trimmed by 4 bases and J by 8 bases, leaving 11 bases between them. CDR3: CASSSTRGGYTF. CDR3 sequence (DNA): TGTGCCAGCAGTTCCACGAGGGGGGGCTACACCTTC.

This clonotype was recorded a few times. The chain combines TRBV29-1 with TRBJ2-5; D uncertain. From germline, CDR1 is SQVTM and CDR2 ANQGSEA. The CDR3 sequence is 12 residues long. Trimming took off 0 bases at V and 5 bases at J, with 7 bases between the two ends. CDR3: CSVEDQRETQYF. The CDR3 DNA reads TGCAGCGTTGAAGATCAACGTGAGACCCAGTACTTC.

This clonotype was counted ten times or more. V is TRBV5-1 and J is TRBJ1-4; D unresolved. Trimming removed 0 bases from V and 2 bases from J, with 5 bases in between. Germline CDR1 is SGHRS and CDR2 is YFSETQ. This CDR3 contains 14 residues. The CDR3 nucleotides read TGCGCCAGCAGCTTGGGGCGGACTAATGAAAAACTGTTTTTT. Its translation is CASSLGRTNEKLFF.

The chain joins TRBV7-2 to TRBJ2-5; the D gene is possibly TRBD1 (6 bases). This CDR3 comprises 15 residues. Germline CDR1 reads SGHTA; CDR2 reads FQGNSA. The V end lost 2 bases, the J end lost 5 bases, and 15 bases lay between the germline ends. CDR3 loop: CASSLSRGVKETQYF. DNA for the CDR3: TGTGCCAGCAGCTTATCCAGGGGAGTAAAGGAGACCCAGTACTTC.

The V gene is TRBV6-2 or TRBV6-3, the J gene TRBJ2-7; the D is unclear. CDR3 size: 14 residues. The germline V and J ends were trimmed by 2 bases and 1 base, with 9 bases remaining between them. Germline V CDR1 and CDR2: MNHEY, SVGEGT. This chain's CDR3 is CASSYLGPSYEQYF. Here the CDR3 DNA reads TGTGCCAGCAGTTACCTCGGGCCTTCCTACGAGCAGTACTTC.

J is TRBJ2-3 and V is TRBV9; 10 bases map to TRBD2. CDR1 SGDLS and CDR2 YYNGEE come from the germline V gene. The length of the CDR3 is 15 residues. Trimming cost V 3 bases and J 6 bases; bases outside gene matches: 7. CDR3 nucleotide sequence: TGTGCCAGCAGCGGGAGCGGGGGGGCAGCGGATACGCAGTATTTT. It specifies CASSGSGGAADTQYF.

The CDR3 DNA reads as TGTGCCAGCAGTTTGCTGGACTGGCGGGATACGCAGTATTTT. This gives the protein CASSLLDWRDTQYF. The rearrangement links TRBV12-3 or TRBV12-4 to TRBJ2-3; D may be TRBD2 (5 bases). The length of the CDR3 is 14 residues. V lost 3 bases and J 6 bases, leaving 13 bases between the germline ends.

J is TRBJ2-1 and V is TRBV7-2; 12 bases map to TRBD2. CDR3 length equals 15 residues. CDR1 and CDR2 from the germline V gene are SGHTA and FQGNSA. With 1 base clipped from V and 8 bases from J, the junction kept 3 bases outside the gene matches. CDR3 DNA sequence: TGTGCCAGCAGCTTAGTTCCTAGCGGGGGGGATGAGCAGTTCTTC. Its protein product is CASSLVPSGGDEQFF.

The V call is TRBV9, the J call TRBJ2-1; 14 positions agree with TRBD2. This CDR3 region has 15 residues. The trim removed 3 bases at V and 10 bases at J, leaving 6 bases unmatched. Germline V gene sequence: CDR1 SGDLS, CDR2 YYNGEE. CDR3 protein: CASSATSGRAWEQFF. The CDR3 DNA follows: TGTGCCAGCAGCGCGACTAGCGGGAGGGCCTGGGAGCAGTTCTTC.

CDR3: CATSGYRFGTSMHNEQFF. CDR3 sequence (DNA): TGTGCCACCAGTGGGTATAGGTTCGGGACTAGTATGCACAATGAGCAGTTCTTC. The chain couples TRBV24-1 to TRBJ2-1, with 8 nucleotides matching TRBD2. CDR1 is KGHDR, CDR2 SFDVKD, per germline. V lost 5 bases to trimming and J lost 5 bases; unmatched junction nucleotides: 16. The CDR3 consists of 18 residues.

This clonotype was counted only a few times. V usage is TRBV5-1 and J usage is TRBJ2-1; the match to TRBD2 covers 7 bases. CDR3 length: 13 amino acids. Germline-derived CDR1 and CDR2 are SGHRS and YFSETQ. Trimming took 4 bases from V and 7 from J; bases not matched to a gene: 5. CDR3 in amino acids: CASSVLAANEQFF. The CDR3 DNA reads TGCGCCAGCAGCGTCCTAGCGGCGAATGAGCAGTTCTTC.

V is TRBV2 and J is TRBJ2-3; possibly TRBD2 for D (5 bases). The CDR3 is 14 residues long. V shed 2 bases and J shed 2 bases, with 8 bases lying between them. Germline CDR1 reads SNHLY; CDR2 reads FYNNEI. CDR3 protein: CASSETRSTDTQYF. DNA for the CDR3: TGTGCCAGCAGTGAAACTAGATCCACAGATACGCAGTATTTT.

This clonotype was recorded at least ten times. The gene calls are TRBV7-6 and TRBJ2-1; 7 bases align to TRBD2. The CDR3 length is 13 residues. Per germline, CDR1 SGHVS and CDR2 FNYEAQ. The junction had 7 bases not matched to a gene; V was cut back by 4 bases and J by 10 bases. This CDR3 reads CASSSPTSSEQFF. CDR3 nucleotides: TGTGCCAGCAGCTCTCCGACTAGCTCGGAGCAGTTCTTC.

The rearrangement joins TRBV5-1 to TRBJ2-3, with a possible D match to TRBD2 (5 bases). CDR3 length equals 16 residues. Germline V gene lookup returns CDR1 SGHRS and CDR2 YFSETQ. Between the trimmed V and J ends, which lost 2 bases and 4 bases, there was a span of 17 bases. CDR3 region: CASSLLGAPKADTQYF. The CDR3 bases are TGCGCCAGCAGCTTACTGGGAGCGCCTAAGGCAGATACGCAGTATTTT.

This clonotype was picked up a small number of times. The chain joins TRBV2 to TRBJ1-3; no clear D gene. Germline V lookup: CDR1 SNHLY, CDR2 FYNNEI. The CDR3 extends over 14 amino acids. The ends were cut back, 2 bases at V and 0 bases at J, with 5 bases in the middle. CDR3 region: CASSELRSGNTIYF. The CDR3 DNA is TGTGCCAGCAGTGAACTCCGCTCTGGAAACACCATATATTTT.

The chain has TRBV6-2 or TRBV6-3 and TRBJ2-5; D gene ambiguous. Germline-derived CDR1 and CDR2 are MNHEY and SVGEGT. Between the trimmed V and J ends, which lost 2 bases and 0 bases, there was a span of 7 bases. The CDR3 consists of 14 residues. CDR3 sequence: CASSYLGYQETQYF. CDR3 bases: TGTGCCAGCAGTTACCTGGGGTACCAAGAGACCCAGTACTTC.

The J gene is TRBJ1-2, the V gene TRBV5-1; D not certain. V lost 0 bases and J lost 6, with 15 bases in between. Germline V gene sequence: CDR1 SGHRS, CDR2 YFSETQ. The CDR3 loop spans 15 amino acids. This chain's CDR3 is CASSLDPRKINGYTF. CDR3 bases: TGCGCCAGCAGCTTGGATCCCAGGAAAATCAATGGCTACACCTTC.